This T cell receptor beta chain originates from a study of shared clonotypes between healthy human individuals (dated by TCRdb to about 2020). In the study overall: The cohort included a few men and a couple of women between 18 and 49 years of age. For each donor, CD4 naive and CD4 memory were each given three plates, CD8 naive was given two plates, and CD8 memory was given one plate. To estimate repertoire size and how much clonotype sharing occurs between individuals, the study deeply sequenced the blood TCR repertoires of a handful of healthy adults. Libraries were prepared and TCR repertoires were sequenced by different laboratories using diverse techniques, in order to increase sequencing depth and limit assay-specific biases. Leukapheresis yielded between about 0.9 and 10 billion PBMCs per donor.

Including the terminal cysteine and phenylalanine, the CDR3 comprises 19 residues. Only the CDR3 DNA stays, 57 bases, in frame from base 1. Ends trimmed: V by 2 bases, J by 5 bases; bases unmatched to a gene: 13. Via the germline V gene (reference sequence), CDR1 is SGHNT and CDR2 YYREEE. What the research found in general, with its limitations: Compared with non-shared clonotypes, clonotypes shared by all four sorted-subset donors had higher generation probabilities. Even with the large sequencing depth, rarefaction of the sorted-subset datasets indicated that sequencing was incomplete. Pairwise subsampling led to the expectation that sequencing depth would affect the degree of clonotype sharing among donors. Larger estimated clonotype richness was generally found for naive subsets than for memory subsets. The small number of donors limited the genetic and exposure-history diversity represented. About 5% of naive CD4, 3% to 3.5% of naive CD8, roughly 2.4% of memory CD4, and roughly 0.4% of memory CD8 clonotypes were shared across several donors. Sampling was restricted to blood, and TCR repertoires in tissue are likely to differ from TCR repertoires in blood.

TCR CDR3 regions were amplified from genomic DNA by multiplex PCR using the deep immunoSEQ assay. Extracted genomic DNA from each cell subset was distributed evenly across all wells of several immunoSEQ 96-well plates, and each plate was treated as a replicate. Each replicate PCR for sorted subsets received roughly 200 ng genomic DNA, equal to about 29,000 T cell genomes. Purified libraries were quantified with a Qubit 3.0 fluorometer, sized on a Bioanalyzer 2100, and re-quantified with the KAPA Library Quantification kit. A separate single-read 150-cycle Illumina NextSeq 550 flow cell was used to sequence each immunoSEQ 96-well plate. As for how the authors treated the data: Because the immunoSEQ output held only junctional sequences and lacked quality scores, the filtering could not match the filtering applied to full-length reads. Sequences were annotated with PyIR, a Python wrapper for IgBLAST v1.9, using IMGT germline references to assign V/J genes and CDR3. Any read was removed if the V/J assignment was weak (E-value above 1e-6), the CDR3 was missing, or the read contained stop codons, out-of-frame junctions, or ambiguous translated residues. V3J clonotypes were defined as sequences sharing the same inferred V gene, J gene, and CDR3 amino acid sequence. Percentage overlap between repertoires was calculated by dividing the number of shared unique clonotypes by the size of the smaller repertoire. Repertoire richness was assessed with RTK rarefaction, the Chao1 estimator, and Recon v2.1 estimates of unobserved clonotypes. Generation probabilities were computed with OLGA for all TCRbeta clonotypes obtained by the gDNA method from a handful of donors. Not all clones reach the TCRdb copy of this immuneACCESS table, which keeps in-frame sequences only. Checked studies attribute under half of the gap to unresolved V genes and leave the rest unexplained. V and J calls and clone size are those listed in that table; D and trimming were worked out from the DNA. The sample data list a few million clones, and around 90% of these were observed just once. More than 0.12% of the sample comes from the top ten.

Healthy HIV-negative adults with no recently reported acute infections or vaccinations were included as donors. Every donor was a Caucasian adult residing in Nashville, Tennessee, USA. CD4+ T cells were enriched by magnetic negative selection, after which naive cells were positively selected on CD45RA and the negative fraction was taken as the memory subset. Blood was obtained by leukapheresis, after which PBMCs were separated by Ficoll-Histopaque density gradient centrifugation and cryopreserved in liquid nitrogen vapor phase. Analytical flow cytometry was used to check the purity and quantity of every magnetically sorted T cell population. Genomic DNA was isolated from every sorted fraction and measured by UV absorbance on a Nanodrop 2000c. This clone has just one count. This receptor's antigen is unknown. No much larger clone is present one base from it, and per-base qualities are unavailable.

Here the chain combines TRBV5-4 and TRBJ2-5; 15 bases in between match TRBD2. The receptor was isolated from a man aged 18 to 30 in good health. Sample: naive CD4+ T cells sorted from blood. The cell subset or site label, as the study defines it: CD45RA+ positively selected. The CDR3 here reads CASSFGTGGLAGGLETQYF. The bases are TGTGCCAGCAGCTTTGGGACAGGGGGACTAGCGGGGGGCCTTGAGACCCAGTACTTC.